This TCR beta chain was sequenced during a study of T-cell memory formation after mild COVID-19. Study overall: The two donors had largely donor-specific TCR clusters. Study conclusions and caveats: Contracting clones localized mainly to CM and EM when CD4+ and mainly to EMRA when CD8+.

The germline CDR1 and CDR2 sequences are SGHTS and YDEGEE. The CDR3 runs to 11 residues. Between the trimmed V and J ends, which lost 4 bases and 8 bases, there was a span of 9 bases. Employing constant-segment primers, 5'RACE generated TCR alpha and TCR beta cDNA libraries bearing sample barcodes and UMIs. TCRdb used MiXCR to reprocess the 5' RACE reads, holding one entry per CDR3 protein. This sample yields 350,000 to 500,000 distinct CDR3 sequences, of which 20% to 30% are seen a single time; less than 15% belongs to the top ten. This clonotype has only a few counts. Its antigen is currently unknown.

The V call is TRBV5-8, the J call TRBJ1-2; weak D call: TRBD1 (5 bases). The sequence derives from an adult woman who had mild COVID-19 (a few samples of this study predate the infection). Cell type and time point are not known. What was sequenced was PBMCs or a T cell subset sorted from them (not recorded which). The CDR3 sequence: CASSRGVGYTF. CDR3 coding DNA: TGTGCCAGCAGCCGAGGGGTAGGCTACACCTTC.